The present T cell receptor beta chain was sequenced within a study of early T cells in non-severe SARS-CoV-2 infection (dated by TCRdb to the early 2020s). In terms of the full investigation: Because TCR sequencing was done on bulk RNA from unsorted whole blood, the alpha and beta chains could not be paired. General study outcomes and caveats: VDJdb matching was skewed toward anti-spike CD8 responses and likely underestimated virus-specific expansions by missing private and CD4 specificities.

Set within a cohort of healthcare workers in London, UK, this nested case-control study involved weekly PCR testing of nasopharyngeal swabs along with blood sampling. Between 23 and 31 March 2020, the week of the UK lockdown, healthcare workers were enrolled and then followed up weekly for as long as 16 weeks. Libraries were made using 5' RACE. Sequencing relied on a NextSeq 500. The TCR library protocol attached unique molecular identifiers to individual cDNA molecules to correct for sequencing error and PCR bias. TCR alpha and beta chains were both sequenced, and the abundances of alpha and beta sequences in each sample were closely correlated with each other. The paper's data handling went like this. V gene, J gene and CDR3 annotation of TCR sequences was performed with Decombinator V4. Expanded TCRs were defined as changing significantly between any two time points under a Poisson model with p below 0.0001. Abundances of TCRs were expressed as counts per million after normalisation to the total number of TCRs sequenced in each sample. MAIT TCRs were defined by TRAV1-2 paired with TRAJ12, TRAJ20 or TRAJ33, and iNKT TCRs by TRAV10 paired with TRAJ18. VDJdb, accessed 1 November 2021, was searched for CMV, EBV and SARS-CoV-2 annotated TCRs, excluding TCRs annotated for multiple antigens. TCRdb reprocessed the public reads (quality trimming at Q25 with fastp, clone calling with MiXCR) and kept in-frame beta chains. Merged by CDR3 protein, the rows form single entries marked with the most common genes and DNA. The V and J calls reflect TCRdb's pipeline rather than the authors' work. The sample table lists 55,000 to 65,000 distinct CDR3 sequences, about 9.8% of them with a count of one. Jointly, the top ten make up 17% of the sample.

The table lists this clonotype with a few counts. Its specific antigen is unknown. No much larger clone is present one base from it, and per-base qualities are unavailable. CDR1 and CDR2 were assigned from the germline V gene (reference sequence) as LGHDT and YNNKEL. Germline trimming: 3 bases from V, 2 bases from J; junction bases outside gene matches: 6. The CDR3 spans 17 residues, from the cysteine through the phenylalanine. CDR3 DNA is the only sequence kept; it has 51 bases, read in frame from the first base. This receptor was identified in an adult who was a healthcare worker with PCR-confirmed SARS-CoV-2 infection or an uninfected control (not recorded which). The sequenced sample consisted of whole blood. This chain is built from TRBV3-1 and TRBJ2-5; 13 of the junction bases match TRBD2. The base sequence is TGTGCCAGCAGCCAGACTAGCGGGAGGACGGGGCAAGAGACCCAGTACTTC. Translated, it gives CASSQTSGRTGQETQYF.